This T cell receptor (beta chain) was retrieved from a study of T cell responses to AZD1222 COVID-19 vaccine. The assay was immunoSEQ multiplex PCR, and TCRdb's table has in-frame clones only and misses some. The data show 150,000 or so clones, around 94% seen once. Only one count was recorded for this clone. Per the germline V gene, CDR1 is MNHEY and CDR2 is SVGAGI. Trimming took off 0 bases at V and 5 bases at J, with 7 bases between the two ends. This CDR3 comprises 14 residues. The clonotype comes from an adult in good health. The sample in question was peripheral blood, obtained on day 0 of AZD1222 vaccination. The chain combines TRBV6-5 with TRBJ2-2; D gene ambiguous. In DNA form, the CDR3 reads TGTGCCAGCAGTTACTCTGCCGGTACCGGGGAGCTGTTTTTT. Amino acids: CASSYSAGTGELFF.